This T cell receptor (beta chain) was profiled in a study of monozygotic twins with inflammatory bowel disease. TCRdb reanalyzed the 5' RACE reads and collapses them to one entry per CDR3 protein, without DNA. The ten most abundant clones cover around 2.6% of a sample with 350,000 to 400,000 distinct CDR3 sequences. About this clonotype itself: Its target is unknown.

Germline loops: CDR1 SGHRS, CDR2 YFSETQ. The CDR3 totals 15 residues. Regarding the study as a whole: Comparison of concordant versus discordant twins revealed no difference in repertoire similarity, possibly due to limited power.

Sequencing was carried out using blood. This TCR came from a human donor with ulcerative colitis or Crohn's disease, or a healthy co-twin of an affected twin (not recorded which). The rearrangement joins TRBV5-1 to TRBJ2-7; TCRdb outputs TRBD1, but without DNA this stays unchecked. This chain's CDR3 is CASTPSAGAGYEQYF.